The rows below give T cell receptor beta chains drawn from one sample of a study of blood T cell repertoires in COVID-19. Method: immunoSEQ multiplex PCR; TCRdb's copy keeps in-frame clones and lacks some. The table has over 200,000 clones, 70% to 90% seen once. Sequenced material: peripheral blood. The source is a man aged 25-45 years with COVID-19, enrolled during active disease. CDR3s include the opening cysteine and the closing phenylalanine or tryptophan. D genes are given only for firm matches. Only some rows state a clone size, as once, few, many or a class for expanded clones.

TRBJ2-1	.	TRBD2	TRBV19	CASEGLAGVYNEQFF	TGTGCCAGCGAGGGACTAGCGGGAGTTTACAATGAGCAGTTCTTC
TRBJ1-4	.	.	TRBV7-2	CASSLASGRTNEKLFF	TGTGCCAGCAGCTTAGCCTCGGGAAGGACTAATGAAAAACTGTTTTTT
TRBJ2-7	.	TRBD1	TRBV7-3	CASSPGTGVRYEQYF	TGTGCCAGCAGCCCAGGCACAGGGGTAAGGTACGAGCAGTACTTC
TRBJ2-1	.	TRBD2	TRBV19	CASSRGSGGSYNEQFF	TGTGCCAGTAGTAGAGGTAGCGGGGGCTCCTACAATGAGCAGTTCTTC
TRBJ2-7	.	.	TRBV2	CASSGNRQVRPYEQYF	TGTGCCAGCAGTGGTAATAGACAGGTAAGACCCTACGAGCAGTACTTC
TRBJ2-5	.	TRBD2	TRBV27	CASSSISGTRGETQYF	TGTGCCAGCAGTTCCATATCCGGGACTAGAGGAGAGACCCAGTACTTC
TRBJ1-2	.	TRBD1	TRBV2	CASSKTGRETNYGYTF	TGTGCCAGCAGTAAGACAGGGAGAGAAACTAACTATGGCTACACCTTC
TRBJ2-3	.	.	TRBV2	CATSRGDTQYF	TGTGCCACCTCAAGGGGAGATACGCAGTATTTT
TRBJ1-6	.	TRBD1	TRBV27	CASSFSRDRVSPLHF	TGTGCCAGCAGTTTTTCCCGGGACAGGGTTTCACCCCTCCACTTT
TRBJ1-3	once	.	TRBV7-2	CASSLQHSGNTIYF	TGTGCCAGCAGCCTGCAACACTCTGGAAACACCATATATTTT
TRBJ2-1	.	TRBD1	TRBV28	CASRSPTGASYSYNEQFF	TGTGCCAGCAGATCGCCAACAGGGGCCTCCTACTCCTACAATGAGCAGTTCTTC
TRBJ2-7	.	.	TRBV5-5	CASSLSGTTKHEQYF	TGTGCCAGCAGCCTTTCCGGGACAACGAAACACGAGCAGTACTTC
TRBJ2-1	.	.	TRBV9	CASSVVPGLSNEQFF	TGTGCCAGCAGCGTGGTGCCTGGACTATCCAATGAGCAGTTCTTC
TRBJ2-1	.	TRBD2	TRBV19	CASMLAGGPYNEQFF	TGTGCCAGTATGTTAGCGGGAGGGCCCTACAATGAGCAGTTCTTC
TRBJ1-2	once	TRBD1	TRBV7-9	CASSQGQGAYGYTF	TGTGCCAGCAGCCAAGGACAGGGGGCCTATGGCTACACCTTC
TRBJ1-2	.	.	TRBV7-8	CASSLGGLFNYGYTF	TGTGCCAGCAGCTTAGGGGGACTGTTTAACTATGGCTACACCTTC
TRBJ2-5	.	TRBD2	TRBV9	CASSVGLGTSWRGTQYF	TGTGCCAGCAGCGTGGGCCTTGGGACTAGCTGGAGGGGGACCCAGTACTTC
TRBJ1-6	.	TRBD1	TRBV10-3	CAIRDRASPLHF	TGTGCCATCCGGGACAGAGCTTCACCCCTCCACTTT
TRBJ2-7	.	TRBD2	TRBV27	CASSLSRTSGYEQYF	TGTGCCAGCAGTTTGTCTCGGACTAGCGGTTACGAGCAGTACTTC
TRBJ2-2	.	TRBD2	TRBV7-9	CASSPLTSGGFTGELFF	TGTGCCAGCAGCCCCCTAACTAGCGGGGGGTTCACCGGGGAGCTGTTTTTT
TRBJ1-1	few	.	TRBV19	CASSPTGFVTEAFF	TGTGCCAGTAGTCCTACAGGGTTTGTCACTGAAGCTTTCTTT
TRBJ2-2	.	.	TRBV30	CAWSPAGGELFF	TGTGCCTGGAGCCCCGCCGGTGGGGAGCTGTTTTTT
TRBJ2-1	.	TRBD1	TRBV4-3	CASSHFTGEEQFF	TGCGCCAGCAGCCATTTCACAGGGGAAGAGCAGTTCTTC
TRBJ2-1	.	.	TRBV28	CASIGVITSYNEQFF	TGTGCCAGCATAGGGGTGATAACCTCCTACAATGAGCAGTTCTTC
TRBJ1-4	few	TRBD1	TRBV18	CASSPPLTGGNEKLFF	TGTGCCAGCTCACCACCCTTAACAGGGGGTAATGAAAAACTGTTTTTT
TRBJ1-2	.	.	TRBV25-1	CASSGPRSGTNYGYTF	TGTGCCAGCAGTGGCCCCAGGTCAGGAACCAACTATGGCTACACCTTC
TRBJ2-7	.	TRBD1	TRBV5-1	CASSFGAGQDSYEQYF	TGCGCCAGCAGCTTTGGGGCCGGACAGGACTCCTACGAGCAGTACTTC
TRBJ2-3	.	TRBD1	TRBV29-1	CSVRPGQSTDTQYF	TGCAGCGTGAGGCCGGGACAGAGCACAGATACGCAGTATTTT
TRBJ1-2	.	.	TRBV5-1	CASSTLPGSGYTF	TGCGCCAGCAGCACCCTACCCGGTTCGGGCTACACCTTC
TRBJ1-2	once	.	TRBV29-1	CSGWTANYGYTF	TGCAGCGGATGGACAGCTAACTATGGCTACACCTTC
TRBJ1-1	.	TRBD1	TRBV19	CASTRTGAAEAFF	TGTGCCAGCACTCGGACAGGGGCTGCTGAAGCTTTCTTT
TRBJ2-4	.	.	TRBV7-9	CASSLGGGSPSAKNIQYF	TGTGCCAGCAGCTTAGGAGGCGGATCCCCTTCGGCCAAAAACATTCAGTACTTC